A single sample gave rise to the 11 T cell receptor beta chains below, sequenced in a study of Ad26.COV2.S vaccination and SARS-CoV-2 variants. This table comes from immunoSEQ multiplex PCR, and its TCRdb copy is limited to in-frame clones, with some not included. In the table there are roughly 410,000 clones, roughly 85% of which are singletons. Treatment described: 19 received Ad26.COV2.S at low or high dose, single or two shots; 5 received placebo; per-sample allocation not given. Material that was analyzed had been drawn on day 63 after the first vaccine or placebo injection. The material was peripheral blood, obtained in a trial of Ad26.COV2.S vaccine versus placebo. These receptors all come from a person aged 18-65 years who received the Ad26.COV2.S COVID-19 vaccine or a placebo.

The chain links TRBV18 to TRBJ1-3, with D hard to call. This CDR3 is built from 15 residues. V lost 3 bases, J lost 8 bases, and 17 bases lay in between. Per germline, CDR1 KGHSH and CDR2 LQKENI. CDR3 amino acids: CASSPFGRFGDTIYF. Here the CDR3 DNA reads TGTGCCAGCTCACCCTTTGGACGGTTCGGGGACACCATATATTTT.

In this sample, this clone turned up once. This chain links TRBV5-1 with TRBJ2-1; D is undetermined. Trimming pared 5 bases from V and 3 bases from J, leaving 15 bases between. CDR1 and CDR2 from the germline V gene are SGHRS and YFSETQ. This CDR3 spans 15 amino acids. For the CDR3, the DNA is TGCGCCAGCAGTCCCGCTACGGTTCTCTACAATGAGCAGTTCTTC. Encoded protein: CASSPATVLYNEQFF.

The chain recombines TRBV4-2 with TRBJ2-7; maybe TRBD2 (5 bases). The V gene's germline CDR1 is LGHNA and CDR2 YNFKEQ. The V end lost 0 bases, the J end lost 5 bases, and 11 bases lay between the germline ends. CDR3 size: 14 residues. This chain's CDR3 is CASSQDRLEDEQYF. The CDR3 DNA reads as TGTGCCAGCAGCCAAGATCGACTGGAGGACGAGCAGTACTTC.

The chain is built from TRBV7-9 and TRBJ1-2; D is unclear. Germline V gene lookup returns CDR1 SEHNR and CDR2 FQNEAQ (reference sequence). The CDR3 totals 16 residues. V was clipped by 1 base and J by 3 bases, with 15 bases between them. CDR3 in DNA: TGTGCCAGCAGCTTAGACCTGCCGCCGCCTCACTATGGCTACACCTTC. Translation gives CASSLDLPPPHYGYTF. The full variable domain, completed using reference TRBV7-9 and TRBJ1-2, is DTGVSQNPRHKITKRGQNVTFRCDPISEHNRLYWYRQTLGQGPEFLTYFQNEAQLEKSRLLSDRFSAERPKGSFSTLEIQRTEQGDSAMYLCASSLDLPPPHYGYTFGSGTRLTVV.

The V gene is TRBV5-1, the J gene TRBJ1-1, with 7 bases that match TRBD1. The V and J ends lost 1 base and 7 bases, in that order; junction bases with no gene match: 13. CDR3 length: 16 amino acids. CDR1 and CDR2 (germline): SGHRS, YFSETQ. CDR3 residues: CASSLMTGRTPFEAFF. The CDR3 coding sequence is TGCGCCAGCAGCTTGATGACAGGGCGAACCCCCTTTGAAGCTTTCTTT.

The chain recombines TRBV6-1 with TRBJ1-1; 7 bases line up with TRBD1. The junction had 4 bases not matched to a gene; V was cut back by 1 base and J by 5 bases. Germline V gene data show CDR1 as MNHNS and CDR2 as SASEGT. This CDR3 contains 14 residues. The chain's CDR3 is CASSEVRGVTEAFF. CDR3 DNA sequence: TGTGCCAGCAGTGAAGTCAGGGGGGTTACTGAAGCTTTCTTT.

The chain combines TRBV24-1 with TRBJ2-7; 7 bases agree with TRBD1. The junction had 8 bases not matched to a gene; V was cut back by 5 bases and J by 5 bases. The CDR3 covers 14 residues. CDR1 is KGHDR and CDR2 is SFDVKD in the germline V gene. The CDR3 protein is CATSGARGYDEQYF. Here the CDR3 DNA reads TGTGCCACCAGTGGGGCCAGGGGGTATGACGAGCAGTACTTC.

The gene calls are TRBV18 and TRBJ1-2, with D perhaps matching TRBD1 (5 bases). Trimming shortened V by 1 base and J by 6 bases, and 6 bases separated the two germline ends. CDR3 length equals 12 residues. Germline V gene sequence: CDR1 KGHSH, CDR2 LQKENI. The CDR3 sequence: CASSPRGDGYTF. The CDR3 DNA reads TGTGCCAGCTCACCACGAGGGGATGGCTACACCTTC.

The rearrangement joins TRBV18 to TRBJ2-7; the D gene is possibly TRBD2 (6 bases). This CDR3 is 14 amino acids long. The germline gives CDR1 KGHSH, CDR2 LQKENI. The V gene lost 1 base and the J gene lost 7 bases, with 14 bases spanning the gap. CDR3 DNA sequence: TGTGCCAGCTCACCACTCCCCAGGGCGGGAGAGCAGTACTTC. This sequence encodes CASSPLPRAGEQYF.

V is TRBV19 and J is TRBJ1-4; possibly TRBD1 for D (5 bases). Germline assignment: CDR1 LNHDA and CDR2 SQIVND (reference sequence). V was shortened by 6 bases and J by 8 bases, with 19 bases between the two germline ends. This CDR3 has 15 residues. The DNA for the CDR3 is TGTGCCAGTAGCGTAATCGGGGCTGTAGCCGAAAAACTGTTTTTT. This gives the protein CASSVIGAVAEKLFF.

As for this clone: At the DNA level, this CDR3 is encoded by other sequences in the same sample as well. The CDR3 spells CASSLGLAYEQYF. CDR3 coding DNA: TGTGCCAGCAGCTTAGGGCTAGCGTACGAGCAGTACTTC. The chain employs TRBV11-2 and TRBJ2-7, with D perhaps matching TRBD2 (6 bases). Germline CDR1 is SGHAT and CDR2 is FQNNGV. The CDR3 length is 13 residues. Between the trimmed V and J ends, which lost 1 base and 4 bases, there was a span of 8 bases.